This TCR beta chain originates from a study of CD8+CD57+ T cells in acquired aplastic anemia. Study context: The average for DNA from sorted CD4+ and CD8+ cells was around 3.4 ug.

General observations from the study: Sharing between patients and controls was observed for 25 to 30 CD8+ CDR3 sequences. Significance was not reached for CD8+ Simpson's diversity between patients and controls.

Investigators profiled TCR beta VDJ and CDR3 from genomic DNA template. Using its own MiXCR run on the reads, TCRdb lists one record per CDR3 protein. The sample lists more than 150,000 distinct CDR3 sequences, about half occurring once. The V end lost 3 bases, the J end lost 1 base, and 11 bases lay between the germline ends. The CDR3 has 15 amino acids. The germline CDR1 and CDR2 sequences are SGHVS and FQNEAQ. About this clonotype: Its antigen is currently unknown.

This chain uses TRBV7-8 with TRBJ2-3, with a possible D match to TRBD2 (5 bases). The sequenced sample consisted of sorted CD4+, CD8+, or CD8+CD57+ T cells (not recorded which) from PBMCs. This receptor was obtained from a human donor in good health. CDR3 DNA sequence: TGTGCCAGCAGCTTGGACTCTGGGGGCACAGATACGCAGTATTTT. This codes for CASSLDSGGTDTQYF.